This T cell receptor (beta chain) was found in a study of cytotoxic CD8 clonotypes in ibrutinib-treated CLL. Regarding the study as a whole: Sampling time points were not equivalent between sustained-remission and progressing patients. Baseline levels of clonality went above those of age-matched healthy donors and moved with circulating CD8+ T-cell counts.

Germline V gives CDR1 SGHRS, CDR2 YFSETQ. V was shortened by 0 bases and J by 1 base, with 12 bases between the two germline ends. The CDR3 is 16 amino acids. Concerning this clone: The antigen is not known.

The sequencing depth, 1 in 200,000 to 1 in 1 million T cells, was the target. The method was immunoSEQ multiplex PCR; TCRdb's version includes in-frame clones alone and lacks a portion of them. Of 190,000 or so clones listed, over 60% are singletons. The sample consisted of PBMCs, taken after 24 months of ibrutinib treatment. The clonotype originates from a human donor with chronic lymphocytic leukemia. The V gene is TRBV5-1, the J gene TRBJ2-3; D may be TRBD1 (6 bases). This CDR3 reads CASSLDGGVGTDTQYF. In nucleotides, the CDR3 is TGCGCCAGCAGCTTGGATGGGGGCGTGGGCACAGATACGCAGTATTTT. The full variable domain, in which reference TRBV5-1 and TRBJ2-3 provide the parts outside the CDR3, is KAGVTQTPRYLIKTRGQQVTLSCSPISGHRSVSWYQQTPGQGLQFLFEYFSETQRNKGNFPGRFSGRQFSNSRSEMNVSTLELGDSALYLCASSLDGGVGTDTQYFGPGTRLTVL.